A selection of T cell receptor beta chains follows, all from one sample in a study of blood T cells in healthy people across ages. TCRdb re-analysed the 5' RACE reads in MiXCR, keeping a single row per CDR3 protein. The sample holds some 900,000 distinct CDR3 sequences, roughly 43% seen once. Input material: blood. The receptor source for this set is a man younger than 40 in good health. Each CDR3 is given with its conserved first and last residue. The D gene is left open where the match is weak. Clone size, where shown, is once, few, many, or a class for clones that have expanded.

d_gene: .
v_gene: TRBV20-1
abundance: .
j_gene: TRBJ2-3
CDR3aa: CSARVPTPPANTQYF
CDR3nt: TGCAGTGCTAGAGTCCCAACGCCCCCGGCGAATACGCAGTATTTT

d_gene: .
v_gene: TRBV7-9
abundance: .
j_gene: TRBJ2-4
CDR3aa: CASSLERGVLREQYF
CDR3nt: TGTGCCAGCAGCCTAGAGAGGGGCGTTTTGAGGGAGCAGTACTTC

d_gene: TRBD1
v_gene: TRBV6-2/TRBV6-3
abundance: .
j_gene: TRBJ2-7
CDR3aa: CASSYPSPWDSSYEQYF
CDR3nt: TGTGCCAGCAGTTATCCCTCACCCTGGGACAGTTCCTACGAGCAGTACTTC

d_gene: TRBD1
v_gene: TRBV12-3/TRBV12-4
abundance: .
j_gene: TRBJ1-2
CDR3aa: CASGGQVFNYGYTF
CDR3nt: TGTGCCAGCGGGGGACAGGTCTTTAACTATGGCTACACCTTC

d_gene: TRBD1
v_gene: TRBV7-9
abundance: few
j_gene: TRBJ1-1
CDR3aa: CASSSDRVVLNTEAFF
CDR3nt: TGTGCCAGCAGCTCCGACAGGGTCGTTTTGAACACTGAAGCTTTCTTT

d_gene: .
v_gene: TRBV5-8
abundance: .
j_gene: TRBJ2-1
CDR3aa: CASSLGQRMKFF
CDR3nt: TGTGCCAGCAGCTTGGGTCAGAGGATGAAGTTCTTC

d_gene: .
v_gene: TRBV6-1
abundance: few
j_gene: TRBJ2-3
CDR3aa: CASPRVGSTDTQYF
CDR3nt: TGTGCCAGCCCGAGGGTAGGGAGCACAGATACGCAGTATTTT

d_gene: .
v_gene: TRBV7-9
abundance: few
j_gene: TRBJ2-5
CDR3aa: CASSLGADQYF
CDR3nt: TGTGCCAGCAGCTTAGGGGCAGACCAGTACTTC

d_gene: .
v_gene: TRBV28
abundance: .
j_gene: TRBJ2-5
CDR3aa: CASSSPSYQETQYF
CDR3nt: TGTGCCAGCAGTTCCCCCAGCTACCAAGAGACCCAGTACTTC

d_gene: .
v_gene: TRBV7-3
abundance: .
j_gene: TRBJ2-1
CDR3aa: CASSLGGGYEQFF
CDR3nt: TGTGCCAGCAGCTTAGGCGGTGGCTATGAGCAGTTCTTC

d_gene: .
v_gene: TRBV12-3/TRBV12-4
abundance: few
j_gene: TRBJ2-7
CDR3aa: CASSRHSYEQYF
CDR3nt: TGTGCCAGCAGTCGACATTCTTACGAGCAGTACTTC

d_gene: .
v_gene: TRBV2
abundance: once
j_gene: TRBJ2-2
CDR3aa: CASSPDWSGELFF
CDR3nt: TGTGCCAGCAGTCCAGATTGGAGCGGGGAGCTGTTTTTT

d_gene: .
v_gene: TRBV7-2
abundance: few
j_gene: TRBJ1-1
CDR3aa: CASSWLNTEAFF
CDR3nt: TGTGCCAGCAGCTGGTTGAACACTGAAGCTTTCTTT

d_gene: .
v_gene: TRBV24-1
abundance: .
j_gene: TRBJ2-1
CDR3aa: CATGDKGSPFF
CDR3nt: TGTGCCACCGGGGATAAAGGCTCACCGTTCTTC

d_gene: .
v_gene: TRBV20-1
abundance: .
j_gene: TRBJ2-7
CDR3aa: CSAVGEVRFEQYF
CDR3nt: TGCAGTGCCGTCGGGGAGGTCCGTTTCGAGCAGTACTTC

d_gene: .
v_gene: TRBV20-1
abundance: .
j_gene: TRBJ2-5
CDR3aa: CSAHLGLYNEQYF
CDR3nt: TGCAGTGCTCATTTAGGACTCTACAATGAGCAGTACTTC